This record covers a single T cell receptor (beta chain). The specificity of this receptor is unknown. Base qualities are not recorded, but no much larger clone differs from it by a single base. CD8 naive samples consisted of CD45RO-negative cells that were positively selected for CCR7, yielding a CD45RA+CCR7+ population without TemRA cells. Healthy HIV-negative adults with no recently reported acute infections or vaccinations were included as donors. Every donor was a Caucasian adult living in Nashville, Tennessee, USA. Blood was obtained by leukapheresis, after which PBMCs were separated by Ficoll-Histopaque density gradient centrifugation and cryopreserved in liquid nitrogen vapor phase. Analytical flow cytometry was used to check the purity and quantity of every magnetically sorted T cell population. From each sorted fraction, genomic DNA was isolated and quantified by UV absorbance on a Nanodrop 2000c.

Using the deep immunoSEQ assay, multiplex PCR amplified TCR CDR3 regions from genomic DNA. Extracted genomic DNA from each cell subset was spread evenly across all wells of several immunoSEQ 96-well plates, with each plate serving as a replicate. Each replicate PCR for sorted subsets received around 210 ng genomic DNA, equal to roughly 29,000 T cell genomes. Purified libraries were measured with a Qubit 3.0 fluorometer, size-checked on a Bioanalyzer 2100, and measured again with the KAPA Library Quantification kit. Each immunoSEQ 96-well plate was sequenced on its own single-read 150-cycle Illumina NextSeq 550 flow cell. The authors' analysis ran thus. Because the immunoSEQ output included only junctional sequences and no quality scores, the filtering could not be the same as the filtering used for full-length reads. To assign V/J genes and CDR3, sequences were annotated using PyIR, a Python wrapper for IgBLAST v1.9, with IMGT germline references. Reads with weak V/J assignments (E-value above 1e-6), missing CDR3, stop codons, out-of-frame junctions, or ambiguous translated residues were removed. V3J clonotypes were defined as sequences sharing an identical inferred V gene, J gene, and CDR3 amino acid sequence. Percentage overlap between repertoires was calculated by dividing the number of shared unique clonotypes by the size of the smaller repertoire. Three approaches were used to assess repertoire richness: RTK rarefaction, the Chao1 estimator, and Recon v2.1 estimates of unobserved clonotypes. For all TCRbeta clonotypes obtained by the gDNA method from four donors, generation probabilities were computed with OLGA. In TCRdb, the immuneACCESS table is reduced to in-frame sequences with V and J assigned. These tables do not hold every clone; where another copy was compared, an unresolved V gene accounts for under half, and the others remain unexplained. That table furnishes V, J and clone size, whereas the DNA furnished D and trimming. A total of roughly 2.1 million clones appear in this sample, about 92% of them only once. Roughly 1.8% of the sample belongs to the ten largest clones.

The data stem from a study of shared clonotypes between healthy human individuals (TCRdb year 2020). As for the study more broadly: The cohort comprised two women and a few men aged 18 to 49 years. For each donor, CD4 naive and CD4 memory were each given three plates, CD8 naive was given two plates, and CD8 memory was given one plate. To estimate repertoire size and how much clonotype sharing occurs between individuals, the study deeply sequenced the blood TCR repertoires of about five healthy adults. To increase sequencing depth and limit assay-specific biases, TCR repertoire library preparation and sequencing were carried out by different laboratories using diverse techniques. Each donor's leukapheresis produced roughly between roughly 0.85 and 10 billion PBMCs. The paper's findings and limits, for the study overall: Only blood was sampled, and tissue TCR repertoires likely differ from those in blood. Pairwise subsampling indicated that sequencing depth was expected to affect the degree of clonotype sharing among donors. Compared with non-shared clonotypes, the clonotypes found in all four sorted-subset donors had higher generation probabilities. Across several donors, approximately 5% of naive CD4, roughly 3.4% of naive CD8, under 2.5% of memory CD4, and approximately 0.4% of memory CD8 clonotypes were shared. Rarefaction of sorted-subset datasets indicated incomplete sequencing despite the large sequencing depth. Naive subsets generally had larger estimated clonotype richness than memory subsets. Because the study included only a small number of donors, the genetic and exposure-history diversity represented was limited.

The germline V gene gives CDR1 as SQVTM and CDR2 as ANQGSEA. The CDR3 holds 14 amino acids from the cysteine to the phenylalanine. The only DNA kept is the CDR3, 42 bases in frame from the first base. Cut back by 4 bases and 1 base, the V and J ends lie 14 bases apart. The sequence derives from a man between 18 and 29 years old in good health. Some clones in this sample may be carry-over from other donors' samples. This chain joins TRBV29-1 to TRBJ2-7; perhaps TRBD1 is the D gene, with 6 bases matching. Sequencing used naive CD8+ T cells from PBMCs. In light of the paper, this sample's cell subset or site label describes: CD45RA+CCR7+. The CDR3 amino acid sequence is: CSVVWVRGSYEQYF. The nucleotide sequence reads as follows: TGCAGCGTTGTGTGGGTCAGGGGTTCCTACGAGCAGTACTTC.